This TCR beta chain emerged from a study of blood T cell repertoires in COVID-19. After removal of 4 bases from V and 2 bases from J, the junction contained 6 bases not matched to a gene. The CDR3 consists of 15 residues. Per germline, CDR1 SNHLY and CDR2 FYNNEI. The assay was immunoSEQ multiplex PCR, and TCRdb's table has in-frame clones only and misses some. The sample lists 45,000 to 70,000 clones, about 83% seen once, with about 6.5% in the top ten. Material for sequencing was peripheral blood. The origin of this receptor is a woman aged 55-70 years with COVID-19, enrolled during active disease. The rearrangement joins TRBV2 to TRBJ2-7; 9 bases agree with TRBD2. CDR3 in amino acids: CASSVWIAGAYEQYF. CDR3 sequence (DNA): TGTGCCAGCAGTGTCTGGATAGCGGGAGCCTACGAGCAGTACTTC. The complete variable domain, with remaining parts taken from reference TRBV2 and TRBJ2-7, reads EPEVTQTPSHQVTQMGQEVILRCVPISNHLYFYWYRQILGQKVEFLVSFYNNEISEKSEIFDDQFSVERPDGSNFTLKIRSTKLEDSAMYFCASSVWIAGAYEQYFGPGTRLTVT.